This T cell receptor beta chain is drawn from a study of T cell responses to AZD1222 COVID-19 vaccine. Only in-frame clones appear in the TCRdb table, and some are missing; sequencing was by immunoSEQ multiplex PCR. The sample shows about 180,000 clones, 88% of them seen only once. This CDR3 is 15 amino acids long. Germline values: CDR1 SGHRS, CDR2 YFSETQ. The trim removed 3 bases at V and 5 bases at J, leaving 7 bases unmatched. General study findings and limits: Among the donors, most were white British and more were female, and clonal diversity was possibly underestimated. Dominant at 160-218 and 743-854, vaccine-associated CD4 TCRs also spanned spike. Only a handful of AZD1222 recipients, several in all, had baseline seropositivity. Reports indicate that nearly half of spike-specific TCRs are directed at unmutated variant regions.

Concerning this clone itself: Antigen: not known.

The clonotype originates from an adult who received the AZD1222 COVID-19 vaccine. The sample here was peripheral blood, taken 28 days after the second AZD1222 dose. V and J are TRBV5-1 and TRBJ2-4; 8 nucleotides line up with TRBD1. The DNA of the CDR3 is TGCGCCAGCAGCTCGCTACAGGGGGGAGAAAACATTCAGTACTTC. Amino acid sequence: CASSSLQGGENIQYF.